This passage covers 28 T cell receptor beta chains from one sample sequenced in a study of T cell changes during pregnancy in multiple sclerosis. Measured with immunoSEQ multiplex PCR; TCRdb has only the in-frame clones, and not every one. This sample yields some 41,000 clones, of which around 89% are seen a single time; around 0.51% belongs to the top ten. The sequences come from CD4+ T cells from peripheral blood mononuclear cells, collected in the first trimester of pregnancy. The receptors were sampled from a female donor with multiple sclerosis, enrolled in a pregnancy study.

CDR3 nucleotide sequence: TGTGCCAGCAGTTATCGACTGATCCTAGGCACAGATACGCAGTATTTT. This sequence encodes CASSYRLILGTDTQYF. V and J are TRBV6-5 and TRBJ2-3, with no clear D. Germline-derived CDR1 and CDR2 are MNHEY and SVGAGI. The CDR3 consists of 16 residues. Trimming stripped 3 bases from V and 1 base from J, with 14 bases between.

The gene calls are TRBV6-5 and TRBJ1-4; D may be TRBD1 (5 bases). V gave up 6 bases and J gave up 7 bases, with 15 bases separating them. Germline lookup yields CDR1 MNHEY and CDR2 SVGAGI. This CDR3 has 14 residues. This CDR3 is CASRPGSGGEKLFF. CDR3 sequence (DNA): TGTGCCAGCAGACCGGGCTCCGGGGGTGAAAAACTGTTTTTT.

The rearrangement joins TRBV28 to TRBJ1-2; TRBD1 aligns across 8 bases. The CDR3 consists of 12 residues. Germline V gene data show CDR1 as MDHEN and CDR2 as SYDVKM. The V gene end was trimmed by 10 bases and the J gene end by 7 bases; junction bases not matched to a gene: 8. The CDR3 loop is CAIFTGGRGYTF. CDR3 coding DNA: TGTGCCATATTCACAGGGGGTCGTGGCTACACCTTC.

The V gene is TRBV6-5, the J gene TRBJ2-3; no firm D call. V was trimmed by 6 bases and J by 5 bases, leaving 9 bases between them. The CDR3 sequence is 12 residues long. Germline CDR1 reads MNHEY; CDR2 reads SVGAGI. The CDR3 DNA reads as TGTGCCAGCAGCCCTATCGGAGATACGCAGTATTTT. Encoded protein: CASSPIGDTQYF.

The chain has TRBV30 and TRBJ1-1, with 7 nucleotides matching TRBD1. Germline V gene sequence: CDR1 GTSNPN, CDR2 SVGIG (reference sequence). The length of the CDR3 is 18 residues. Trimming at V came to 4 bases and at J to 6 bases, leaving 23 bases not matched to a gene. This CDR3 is CAWNPGGGGGWRRAEAFF. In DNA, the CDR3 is TGTGCCTGGAATCCGGGAGGGGGCGGAGGGTGGAGGAGGGCTGAAGCTTTCTTT.

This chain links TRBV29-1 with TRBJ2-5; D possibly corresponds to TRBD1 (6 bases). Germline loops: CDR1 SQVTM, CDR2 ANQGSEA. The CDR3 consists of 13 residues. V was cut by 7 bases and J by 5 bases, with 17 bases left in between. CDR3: CSAAAGQTETQYF. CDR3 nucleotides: TGCAGCGCAGCAGCCGGACAGACTGAGACCCAGTACTTC.

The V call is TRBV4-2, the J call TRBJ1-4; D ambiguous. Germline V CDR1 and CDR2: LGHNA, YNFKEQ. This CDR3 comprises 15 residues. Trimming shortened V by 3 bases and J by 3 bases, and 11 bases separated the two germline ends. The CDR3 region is CASSQIGVANEKLFF. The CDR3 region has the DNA TGTGCCAGCAGCCAGATCGGGGTAGCTAATGAAAAACTGTTTTTT.

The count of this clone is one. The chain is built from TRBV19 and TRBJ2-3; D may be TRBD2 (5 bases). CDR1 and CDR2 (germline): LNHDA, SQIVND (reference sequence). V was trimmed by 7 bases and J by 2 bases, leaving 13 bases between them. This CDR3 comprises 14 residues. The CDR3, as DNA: TGTGCCAGTAATGAGGAGAGGGACACAGATACGCAGTATTTT. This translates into CASNEERDTDTQYF.

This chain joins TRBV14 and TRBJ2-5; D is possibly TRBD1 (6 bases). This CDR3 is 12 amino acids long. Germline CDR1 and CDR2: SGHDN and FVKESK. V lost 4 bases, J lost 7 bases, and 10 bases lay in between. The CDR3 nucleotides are TGTGCCAGCAGCCCGAAGGGGGTGACCCAGTACTTC. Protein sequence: CASSPKGVTQYF.

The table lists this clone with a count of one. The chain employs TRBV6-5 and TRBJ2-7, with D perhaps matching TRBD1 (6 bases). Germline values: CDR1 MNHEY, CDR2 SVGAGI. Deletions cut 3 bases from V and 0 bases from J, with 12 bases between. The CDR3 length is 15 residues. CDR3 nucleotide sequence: TGTGCCAGCAGTTATTCGGACAGCAGCTCCTACGAGCAGTACTTC. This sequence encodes CASSYSDSSSYEQYF.

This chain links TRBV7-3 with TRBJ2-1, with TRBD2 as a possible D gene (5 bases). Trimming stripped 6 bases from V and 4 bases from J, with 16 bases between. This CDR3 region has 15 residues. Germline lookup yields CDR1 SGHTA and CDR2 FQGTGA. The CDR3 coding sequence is TGTGCCAGCAGACCCACGGGGAGCTCTTACAATGAGCAGTTCTTC. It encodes CASRPTGSSYNEQFF.

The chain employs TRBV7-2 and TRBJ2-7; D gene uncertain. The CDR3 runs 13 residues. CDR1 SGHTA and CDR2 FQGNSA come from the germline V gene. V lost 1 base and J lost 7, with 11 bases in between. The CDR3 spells CASSLEEQREQYF. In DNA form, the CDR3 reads TGTGCCAGCAGCTTAGAAGAACAGAGAGAGCAGTACTTC. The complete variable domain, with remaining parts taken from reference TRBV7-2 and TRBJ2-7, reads GAGVSQSPSNKVTEKGKDVELRCDPISGHTALYWYRQSLGQGLEFLIYFQGNSAPDKSGLPSDRFSAERTGGSVSTLTIQRTQQEDSAVYLCASSLEEQREQYFGPGTRLTVT.

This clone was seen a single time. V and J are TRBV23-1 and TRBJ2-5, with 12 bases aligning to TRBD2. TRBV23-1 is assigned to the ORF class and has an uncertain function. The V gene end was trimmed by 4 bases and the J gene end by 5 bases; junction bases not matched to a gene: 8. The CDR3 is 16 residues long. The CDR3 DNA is TGCGCCAGCAGTCGACTAGCGGGAGAGGTGAGGGAGACCCAGTACTTC. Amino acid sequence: CASSRLAGEVRETQYF.

CDR3 amino acids: CASSVQRGSASPLHF. The CDR3, as DNA: TGCGCCAGCAGCGTCCAAAGGGGCTCGGCTTCACCCCTCCACTTT. V gene TRBV4-3 combines with J gene TRBJ1-6, with D perhaps TRBD1 (5 bases). Germline CDR1 reads LGHNA; CDR2 reads YSLEER. This CDR3 comprises 15 residues. V lost 5 bases, J lost 9 bases, and 17 bases lay in between.

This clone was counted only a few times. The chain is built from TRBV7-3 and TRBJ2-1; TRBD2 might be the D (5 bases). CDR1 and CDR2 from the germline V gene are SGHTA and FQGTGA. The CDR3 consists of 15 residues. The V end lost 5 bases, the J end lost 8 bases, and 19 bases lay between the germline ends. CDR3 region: CASSPDPTRNDEQFF. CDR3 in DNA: TGTGCCAGCAGCCCCGACCCCACTAGAAACGATGAGCAGTTCTTC.

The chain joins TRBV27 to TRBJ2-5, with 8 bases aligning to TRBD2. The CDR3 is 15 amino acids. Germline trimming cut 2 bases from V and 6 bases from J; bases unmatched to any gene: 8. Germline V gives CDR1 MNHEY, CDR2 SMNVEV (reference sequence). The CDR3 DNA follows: TGTGCCAGCAGTTTAAGCAGCGGGGGCAGGAAGACCCAGTACTTC. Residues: CASSLSSGGRKTQYF.

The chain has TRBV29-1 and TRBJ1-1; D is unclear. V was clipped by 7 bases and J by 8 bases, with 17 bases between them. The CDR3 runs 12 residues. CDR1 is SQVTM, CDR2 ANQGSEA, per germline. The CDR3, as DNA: TGCAGCGGTCAAGGGTCGGGGTACGAAGCTTTCTTT. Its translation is CSGQGSGYEAFF.

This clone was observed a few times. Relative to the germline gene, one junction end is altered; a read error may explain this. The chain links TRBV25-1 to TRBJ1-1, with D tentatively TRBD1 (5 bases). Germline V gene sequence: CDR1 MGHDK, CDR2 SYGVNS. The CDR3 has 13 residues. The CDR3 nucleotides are TGCCGCATGCCGAAGGGGATGAACACTGAAGCTTTCTTT. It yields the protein CRMPKGMNTEAFF.

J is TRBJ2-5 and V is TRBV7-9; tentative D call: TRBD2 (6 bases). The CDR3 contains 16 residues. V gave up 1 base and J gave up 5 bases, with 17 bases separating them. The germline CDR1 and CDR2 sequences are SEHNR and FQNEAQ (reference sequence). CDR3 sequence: CASSLGTKSGPETQYF. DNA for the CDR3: TGTGCCAGCAGCTTAGGGACCAAGAGCGGGCCGGAGACCCAGTACTTC.

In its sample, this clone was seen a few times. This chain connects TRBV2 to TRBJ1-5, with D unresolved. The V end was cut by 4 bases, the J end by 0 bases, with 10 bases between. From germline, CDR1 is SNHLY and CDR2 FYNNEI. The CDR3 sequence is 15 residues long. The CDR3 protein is CASSGGPNSNQPQHF. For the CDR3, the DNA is TGTGCCAGCAGTGGAGGGCCCAATAGCAATCAGCCCCAGCATTTT.

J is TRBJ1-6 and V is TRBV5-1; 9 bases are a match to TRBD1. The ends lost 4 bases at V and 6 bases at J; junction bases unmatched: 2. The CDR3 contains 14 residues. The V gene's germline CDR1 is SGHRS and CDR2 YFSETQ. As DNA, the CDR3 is TGCGCCAGCAGCCGGGGACAGGGTAATTCACCCCTCCACTTT. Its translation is CASSRGQGNSPLHF.

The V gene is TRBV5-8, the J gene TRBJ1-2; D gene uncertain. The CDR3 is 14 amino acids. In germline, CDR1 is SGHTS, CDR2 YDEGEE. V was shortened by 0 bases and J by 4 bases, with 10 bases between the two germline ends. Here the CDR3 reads CASSLGLQAYGYTF. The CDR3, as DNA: TGTGCCAGCAGCTTGGGGCTGCAGGCCTATGGCTACACCTTC.

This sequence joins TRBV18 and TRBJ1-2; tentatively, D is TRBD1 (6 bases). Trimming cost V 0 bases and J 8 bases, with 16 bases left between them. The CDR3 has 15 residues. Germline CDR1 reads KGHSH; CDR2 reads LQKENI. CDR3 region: CASSPPYQGKGGYTF. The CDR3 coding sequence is TGTGCCAGCTCACCACCGTACCAGGGGAAGGGAGGCTACACCTTC.

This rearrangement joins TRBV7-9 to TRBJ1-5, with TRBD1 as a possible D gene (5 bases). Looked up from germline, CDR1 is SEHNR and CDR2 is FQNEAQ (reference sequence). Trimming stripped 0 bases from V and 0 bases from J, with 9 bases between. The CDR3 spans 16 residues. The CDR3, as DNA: TGTGCCAGCAGCTTAGCGACGACAGCTAGCAATCAGCCCCAGCATTTT. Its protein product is CASSLATTASNQPQHF.

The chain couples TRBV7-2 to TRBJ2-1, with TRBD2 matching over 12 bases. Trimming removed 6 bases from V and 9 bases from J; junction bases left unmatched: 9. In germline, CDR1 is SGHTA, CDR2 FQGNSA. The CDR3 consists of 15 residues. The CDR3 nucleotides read TGTGCCAGCAGGTGGACTAGCGGGGCTGAGGTTGAGCAGTTCTTC. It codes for CASRWTSGAEVEQFF.

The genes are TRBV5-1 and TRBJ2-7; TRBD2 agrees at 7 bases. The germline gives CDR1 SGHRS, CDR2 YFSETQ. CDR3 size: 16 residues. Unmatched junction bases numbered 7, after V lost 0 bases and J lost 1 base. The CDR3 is CASSLVAAGHSYEQYF. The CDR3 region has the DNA TGCGCCAGCAGCTTGGTGGCAGCGGGGCATTCCTACGAGCAGTACTTC.

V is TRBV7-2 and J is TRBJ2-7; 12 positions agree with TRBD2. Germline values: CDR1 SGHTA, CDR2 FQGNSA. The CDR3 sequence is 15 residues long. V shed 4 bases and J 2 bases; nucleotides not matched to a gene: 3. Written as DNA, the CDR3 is TGTGCCAGCAGCTGGACTAGCGGGGAAGCCTACGAGCAGTACTTC. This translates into CASSWTSGEAYEQYF. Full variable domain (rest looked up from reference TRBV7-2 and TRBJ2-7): GAGVSQSPSNKVTEKGKDVELRCDPISGHTALYWYRQSLGQGLEFLIYFQGNSAPDKSGLPSDRFSAERTGGSVSTLTIQRTQQEDSAVYLCASSWTSGEAYEQYFGPGTRLTVT.

The CDR3 DNA sequence: TGTGCCAGCAGCTTCGGGAATCAGAACACTGAAGCTTTCTTT. It is translated as CASSFGNQNTEAFF. This chain joins TRBV7-9 and TRBJ1-1; D is undetermined. Trimming took off 3 bases at V and 1 base at J, with 9 bases between the two ends. CDR3 size: 14 residues. Germline V CDR1 and CDR2: SEHNR, FQNEAQ (reference sequence).